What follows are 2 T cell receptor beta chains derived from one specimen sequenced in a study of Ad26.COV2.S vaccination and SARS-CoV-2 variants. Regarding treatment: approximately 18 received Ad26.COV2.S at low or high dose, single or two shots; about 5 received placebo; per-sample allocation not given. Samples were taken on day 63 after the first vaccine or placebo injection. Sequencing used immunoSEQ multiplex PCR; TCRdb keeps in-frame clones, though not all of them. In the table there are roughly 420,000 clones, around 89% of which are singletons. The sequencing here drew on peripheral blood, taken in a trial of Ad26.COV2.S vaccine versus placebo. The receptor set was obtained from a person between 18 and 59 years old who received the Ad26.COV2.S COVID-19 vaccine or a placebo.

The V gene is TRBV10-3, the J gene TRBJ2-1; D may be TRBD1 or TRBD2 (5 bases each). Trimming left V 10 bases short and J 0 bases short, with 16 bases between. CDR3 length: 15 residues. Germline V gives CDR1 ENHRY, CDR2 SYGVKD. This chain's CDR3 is CATEGSAGSYNEQFF. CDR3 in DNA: TGTGCCACCGAGGGGAGCGCCGGCTCCTACAATGAGCAGTTCTTC.

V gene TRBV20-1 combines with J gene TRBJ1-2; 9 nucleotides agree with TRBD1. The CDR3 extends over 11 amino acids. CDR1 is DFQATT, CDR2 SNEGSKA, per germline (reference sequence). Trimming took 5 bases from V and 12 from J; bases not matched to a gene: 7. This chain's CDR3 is CSARRTGVDTF. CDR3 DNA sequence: TGCAGTGCTCGCAGGACAGGGGTTGACACCTTC.